This T cell receptor beta chain appears in the sequencing data of a study of T-cell reconstitution after alpha-beta-depleted transplantation in children. Unique molecular identifiers featured in how the TCRbeta library was prepared. TCRdb re-derived calls from the PCR reads in MiXCR, one entry per CDR3 protein. In the table there are 500,000 or so distinct CDR3 sequences, around 10% of which are singletons. This clonotype was seen more than once but under ten times. No antigen is known for it. Overall study results and limits: The origin of high day-60 TCRbeta diversity in some patients lay in surviving recipient T cells and thymic progenitors. At one year after transplant, newly produced T cells mostly accounted for T-cell counts and diversity. Several hundred expanded graft clones reportedly supplied alpha-beta T cells about two months after transplant.

The V and J ends lost 4 bases and 6 bases, in that order; junction bases with no gene match: 7. The CDR3 consists of 15 residues. Germline CDR1 and CDR2: SGDLS and YYNGEE. This sequence originates from a female patient aged 2-10 years who had a stem cell transplant for aplastic anemia, so the T cells may come from the graft donor. The J gene is TRBJ1-4, the V gene TRBV9; 9 bases align to TRBD1. The specimen was PBMCs, mostly from graft donor cells, collected 180 days after TCRalphabeta/CD19-depleted stem cell transplant. The CDR3: CASSPRDRVDEKLFF. In DNA, the CDR3 is TGTGCCAGCAGCCCAAGGGACAGGGTGGATGAAAAACTGTTTTTT.